This T cell receptor beta chain derives from a study of CD8 T cells in ankylosing spondylitis. Whole-study findings and limits: It appeared that ankylosing spondylitis blood was characterized by a TCR beta motif of several highly homologous variants. Clones that were linked to disease were CD8+ and were relatively rare in peripheral blood. Reportedly, matched ankylosing spondylitis synovial fluid was significantly enriched for disease-linked clones. Earlier reports found some motif variants in synovial fluid and blood in reactive arthritis.

As the method for making TCR beta libraries, quantitative 5'-RACE with molecular barcodes was used. One entry per CDR3 protein, called by TCRdb with MiXCR from the 5' RACE reads. The profile shows hundreds of thousands of distinct CDR3 sequences, about a sixth of them singletons. This clonotype was seen many times. Its specificity is unknown. There are 16 residues in the CDR3. Per the germline V gene, CDR1 is SQVTM and CDR2 is ANQGSEA. V dropped 3 bases and J dropped 4; count of bases not matched to a gene: 12. The sequence was obtained from a male donor with ankylosing spondylitis. The source material was blood, either unsorted or a sorted T cell fraction (not recorded which). The chain combines TRBV29-1 with TRBJ2-5; 9 bases agree with TRBD2. The CDR3 reads CSVDSVAGEYRETQYF. The DNA for the CDR3 is TGCAGCGTTGATAGTGTAGCGGGAGAGTACCGAGAGACCCAGTACTTC.